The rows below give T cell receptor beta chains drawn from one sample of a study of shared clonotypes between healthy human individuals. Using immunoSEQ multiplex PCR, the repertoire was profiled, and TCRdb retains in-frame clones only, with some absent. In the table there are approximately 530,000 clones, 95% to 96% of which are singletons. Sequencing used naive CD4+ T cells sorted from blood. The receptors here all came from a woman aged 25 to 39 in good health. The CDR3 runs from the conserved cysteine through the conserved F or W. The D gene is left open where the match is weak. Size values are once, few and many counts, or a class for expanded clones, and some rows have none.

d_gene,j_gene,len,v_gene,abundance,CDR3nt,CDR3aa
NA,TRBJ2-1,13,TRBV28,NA,TGTGCCAGCTCCTCCCTCCCGTACAATGAGCAGTTCTTC,CASSSLPYNEQFF
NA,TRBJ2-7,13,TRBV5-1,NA,TGCGCCAGCAGCTTTCTCAGGGGTAACGAGCAGTACTTC,CASSFLRGNEQYF
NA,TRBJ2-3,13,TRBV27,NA,TGTGCCAGCAGCCGACAGGGCACAGATACGCAGTATTTT,CASSRQGTDTQYF
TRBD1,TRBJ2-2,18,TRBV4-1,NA,TGCGCCAGCAGCCACCCCCTCTACAGGGGCTCGGGCACCGGGGAGCTGTTTTTT,CASSHPLYRGSGTGELFF
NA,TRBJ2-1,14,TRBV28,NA,TGTGCCAGCAGTTTACCGGACAGTCGTAATGAGCAGTTCTTC,CASSLPDSRNEQFF
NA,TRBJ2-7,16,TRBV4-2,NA,TGTGCCAGCAGCCCTCGACCAGGACAAGGAGTCTACGAGCAGTACTTC,CASSPRPGQGVYEQYF
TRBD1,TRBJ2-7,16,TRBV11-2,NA,TGTGCCAGCAGCCCAGGGCGACAGGGGGAAAGCCGCGAGCAGTACTTC,CASSPGRQGESREQYF
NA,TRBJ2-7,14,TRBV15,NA,TGTGCCACCAGCAGATCCGAATTCCTATACGAGCAGTACTTC,CATSRSEFLYEQYF
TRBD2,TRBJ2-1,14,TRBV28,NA,TGTGCCAGCAGTGGGGCTAGCGGGAAGATGGAGCAGTTCTTC,CASSGASGKMEQFF
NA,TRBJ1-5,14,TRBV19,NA,TGTGCCAGTAATTGGAAACAGCTAAATCAGCCCCAGCATTTT,CASNWKQLNQPQHF
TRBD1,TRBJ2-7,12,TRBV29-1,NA,TGCAGCGTGACTGGACAGGGCTACGAGCAGTACTTC,CSVTGQGYEQYF
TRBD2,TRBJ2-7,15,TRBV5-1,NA,TGCGCCAGCAGCTCTCCTCTAGCGGGGGCCCACGAGCAGTACTTC,CASSSPLAGAHEQYF
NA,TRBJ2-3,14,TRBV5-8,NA,TGTGCCAGCAGCACAGACAGGTCCACAGATACGCAGTATTTT,CASSTDRSTDTQYF
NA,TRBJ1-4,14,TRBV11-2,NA,TGTGCCAGCACCCCCGGTTGGCAGACTGAAAAACTGTTTTTT,CASTPGWQTEKLFF
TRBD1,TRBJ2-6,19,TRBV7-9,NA,TGTGCCAGCAGCACCATCCGAGAGGGACAGAGCTCTGGGGCCAACGTCCTGACTTTC,CASSTIREGQSSGANVLTF
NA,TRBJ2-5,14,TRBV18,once,TGTGCCAGCTCACCCGGAGGGGGGGCAGAGACCCAGTACTTC,CASSPGGGAETQYF
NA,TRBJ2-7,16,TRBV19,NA,TGTGCCAGTAGTACTAATGGAGGGCCCAAATCCTACGAGCAGTACTTC,CASSTNGGPKSYEQYF
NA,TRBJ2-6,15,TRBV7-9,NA,TGTGCCAGCAGCCGCGCCTTCTCTGGGGCCAACGTCCTGACTTTC,CASSRAFSGANVLTF
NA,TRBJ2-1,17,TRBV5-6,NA,TGTGCCAGCAGCTTAACCGGGGCATCCATCTCCTACAATGAGCAGTTCTTC,CASSLTGASISYNEQFF
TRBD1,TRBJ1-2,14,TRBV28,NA,TGTGCCAGCAGTAGCCCAGGGGGCGGATATGGCTACACCTTC,CASSSPGGGYGYTF
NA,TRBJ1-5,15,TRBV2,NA,TGTGCCAGCAGTCGAGGGCGAGGGACCTATCAGCCCCAGCATTTT,CASSRGRGTYQPQHF